This TCR beta chain was captured in a study of blood T cell repertoires in COVID-19 (dated by TCRdb to the early 2020s). Background for the entire study: The collaborator samples originated in the United States, Italy and Spain and spanned the acute and convalescent phases of COVID-19. Subjects who had been exposed to COVID-19, were actively infected with it, or had recovered from it provided the deeply sampled blood TCRbeta repertoires that made up the dataset. Nearly every sample came with metadata listing a de-identified subject ID, COVID-19 status, age in years and sex. Samples came from the ongoing ImmuneRACE study (first 160 participants) plus 1,254 subjects from 6 global collaborators. Where available, HLA class I and class II types were obtained from metadata supplied by the sample provider rather than from assay-based typing. The prospective study material was composed of cDNA or gDNA derived from T cells, B-cell-depleted T cells, or PBMCs. The repertoires were released in a freely available public database meant as a resource for research on the immune response to SARS-CoV-2. General conclusions and limits of the study: How much clinical and demographic metadata was included differed by source and by participant, and the metadata was provided uncurated.

TCRbeta CDR3 regions were amplified from genomic DNA by means of the immunoSEQ Assay, a bias-controlled multiplex PCR. The published analysis was carried out like this. The number of nucleated cells in each sample was estimated from the amplification of reference gene primers within the assay. Sequence reads were collapsed and filtered to measure the absolute abundance of every unique TCRbeta CDR3 rearrangement. For each sample, productive Simpson clonality was calculated by taking the square root of Simpson's diversity index across productive rearrangements. Sourced from immuneACCESS, this table was stored by TCRdb with only in-frame sequences that have V and J called. A share of the clones is absent; for the studies checked, an unresolved V gene accounts for under half, and the remainder has no known explanation. The V and J calls and the clone size are those of that table, but D and trimming were determined from the DNA. For this sample the table gives about 200,000 clones, of which roughly 83% were detected only once. The top ten hold almost 6% of the sample.

In the case of this clone: Its recognized antigen is unknown. The input lacks base qualities; no much larger clone sits a single base away.

For CDR1 and CDR2, the germline V gene lists SGHTA and FQGNSA. The germline V and J ends show losses of 5 bases and 3 bases respectively, and no gene match explains 13 bases of the junction. The CDR3, cysteine through phenylalanine, is 16 amino acids long. Just the 48-base CDR3 DNA is kept, in frame starting at base 1. One collaborating source in Seattle enrolled patients during active infection and followed them longitudinally through the course of disease. Each collaborating institution followed its own protocols to collect whole blood in K2EDTA tubes. For TCRbeta analysis, collaborators shipped samples as frozen whole blood, isolated PBMCs, or DNA extracted from either of those sample types.

This receptor chain uses TRBV7-2 and TRBJ2-7; the junction holds 7 bases that match TRBD1. Sequencing was performed on peripheral blood. The TCR comes from a woman aged 40 to 55 with COVID-19, enrolled during active disease. The CDR3 is CASSGIGTEPFYEQYF. The DNA is as follows: TGTGCCAGCAGCGGCATTGGGACAGAGCCCTTCTACGAGCAGTACTTC.